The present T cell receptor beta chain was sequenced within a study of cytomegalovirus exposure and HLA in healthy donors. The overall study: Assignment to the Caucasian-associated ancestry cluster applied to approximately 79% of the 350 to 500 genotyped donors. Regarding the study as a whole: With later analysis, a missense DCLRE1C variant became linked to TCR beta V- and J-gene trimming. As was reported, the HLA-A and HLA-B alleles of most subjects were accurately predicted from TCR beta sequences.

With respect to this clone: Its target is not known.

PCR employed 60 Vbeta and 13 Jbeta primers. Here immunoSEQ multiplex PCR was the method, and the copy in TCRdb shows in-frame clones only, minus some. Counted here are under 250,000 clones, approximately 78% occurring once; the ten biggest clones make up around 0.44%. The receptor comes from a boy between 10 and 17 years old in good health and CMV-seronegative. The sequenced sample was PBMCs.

The CDR3 sequence is CASSDPGQRYYEQYF. As DNA, the CDR3 is TGTGCCAGCAGTGACCCGGGACAGAGATACTACGAGCAGTACTTC. V and J are TRBV2 and TRBJ2-7, with 7 positions matching TRBD1. Trimming at V came to 3 bases and at J to 3 bases, leaving 8 bases not matched to a gene. The CDR3 runs to 15 residues. Germline V gene sequence: CDR1 SNHLY, CDR2 FYNNEI. The complete variable domain, with remaining parts taken from reference TRBV2 and TRBJ2-7, reads EPEVTQTPSHQVTQMGQEVILRCVPISNHLYFYWYRQILGQKVEFLVSFYNNEISEKSEIFDDQFSVERPDGSNFTLKIRSTKLEDSAMYFCASSDPGQRYYEQYFGPGTRLTVT.